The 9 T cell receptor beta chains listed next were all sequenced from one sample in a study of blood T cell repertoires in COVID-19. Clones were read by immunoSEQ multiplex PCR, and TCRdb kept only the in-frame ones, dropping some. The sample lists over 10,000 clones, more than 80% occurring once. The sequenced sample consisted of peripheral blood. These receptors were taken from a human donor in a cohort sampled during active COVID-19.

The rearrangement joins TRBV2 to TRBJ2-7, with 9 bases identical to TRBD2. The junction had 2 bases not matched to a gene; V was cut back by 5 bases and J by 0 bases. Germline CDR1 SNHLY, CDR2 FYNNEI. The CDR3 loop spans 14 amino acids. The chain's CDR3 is CASSLAGTSYEQYF. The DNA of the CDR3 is TGTGCCAGCAGTCTAGCGGGGACCTCCTACGAGCAGTACTTC. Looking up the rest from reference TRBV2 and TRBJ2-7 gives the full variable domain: EPEVTQTPSHQVTQMGQEVILRCVPISNHLYFYWYRQILGQKVEFLVSFYNNEISEKSEIFDDQFSVERPDGSNFTLKIRSTKLEDSAMYFCASSLAGTSYEQYFGPGTRLTVT.

This chain's CDR3 is CASRDRDYGYTF. CDR3 sequence (DNA): TGTGCCAGCAGAGACAGGGACTATGGCTACACCTTC. This rearrangement joins TRBV28 to TRBJ1-2; 7 bases agree with TRBD1. Trimming cost V 6 bases and J 3 bases; bases outside gene matches: 1. The CDR3 has 12 amino acids. Germline V gene sequence: CDR1 MDHEN, CDR2 SYDVKM.

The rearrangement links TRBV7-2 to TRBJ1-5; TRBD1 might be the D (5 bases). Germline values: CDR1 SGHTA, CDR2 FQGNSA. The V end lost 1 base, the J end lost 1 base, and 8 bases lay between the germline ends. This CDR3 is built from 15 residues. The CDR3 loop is CASSLVGGSNQPQHF. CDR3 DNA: TGTGCCAGCAGCTTAGTGGGGGGGAGCAATCAGCCCCAGCATTTT.

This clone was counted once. CDR3 region: CAWSVMRHIYGYTF. The CDR3 DNA reads as TGTGCCTGGAGTGTAATGCGGCACATCTATGGCTACACCTTC. The J gene is TRBJ1-2, the V gene TRBV30; D not certain. Germline V gives CDR1 GTSNPN, CDR2 SVGIG (reference sequence). This CDR3 region has 14 residues. Trimming stripped 0 bases from V and 4 bases from J, with 12 bases between.

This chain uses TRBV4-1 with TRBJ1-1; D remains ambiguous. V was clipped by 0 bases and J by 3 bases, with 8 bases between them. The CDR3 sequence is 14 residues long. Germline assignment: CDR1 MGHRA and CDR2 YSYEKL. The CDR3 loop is CASSQDRPDTEAFF. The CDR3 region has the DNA TGCGCCAGCAGCCAAGACCGCCCGGACACTGAAGCTTTCTTT.

The CDR3 nucleotides read TGTGCCAGCAGCGGGAGAAGCTCTGGAAACACCATATATTTT. It yields the protein CASSGRSSGNTIYF. The chain is built from TRBV2 and TRBJ1-3; D is unclear. The CDR3 consists of 14 residues. With 6 bases removed from V and 0 bases from J, the gap between germline ends came to 9 bases. CDR1 and CDR2 (germline): SNHLY, FYNNEI.

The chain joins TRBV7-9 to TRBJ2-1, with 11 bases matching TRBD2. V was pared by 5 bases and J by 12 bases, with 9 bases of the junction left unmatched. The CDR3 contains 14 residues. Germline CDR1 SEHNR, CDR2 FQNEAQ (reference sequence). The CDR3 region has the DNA TGTGCCAGCAGCGCGACTAGCGGGATTGTATTGCAGTTCTTC. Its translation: CASSATSGIVLQFF.

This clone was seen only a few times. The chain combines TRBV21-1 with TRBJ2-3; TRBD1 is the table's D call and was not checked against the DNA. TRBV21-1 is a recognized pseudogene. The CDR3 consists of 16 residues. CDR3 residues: CASSDPGHTSTDTQYF. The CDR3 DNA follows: TGTGCCAGCAGCGACCCGGGACATACTAGCACAGATACGCAGTATTTT.

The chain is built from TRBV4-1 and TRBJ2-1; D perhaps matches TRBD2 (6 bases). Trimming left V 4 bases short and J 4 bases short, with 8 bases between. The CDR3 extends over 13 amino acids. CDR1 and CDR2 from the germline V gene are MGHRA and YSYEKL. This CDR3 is CASSLDYYNEQFF. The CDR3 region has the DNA TGCGCCAGCAGCCTGGACTATTACAATGAGCAGTTCTTC.